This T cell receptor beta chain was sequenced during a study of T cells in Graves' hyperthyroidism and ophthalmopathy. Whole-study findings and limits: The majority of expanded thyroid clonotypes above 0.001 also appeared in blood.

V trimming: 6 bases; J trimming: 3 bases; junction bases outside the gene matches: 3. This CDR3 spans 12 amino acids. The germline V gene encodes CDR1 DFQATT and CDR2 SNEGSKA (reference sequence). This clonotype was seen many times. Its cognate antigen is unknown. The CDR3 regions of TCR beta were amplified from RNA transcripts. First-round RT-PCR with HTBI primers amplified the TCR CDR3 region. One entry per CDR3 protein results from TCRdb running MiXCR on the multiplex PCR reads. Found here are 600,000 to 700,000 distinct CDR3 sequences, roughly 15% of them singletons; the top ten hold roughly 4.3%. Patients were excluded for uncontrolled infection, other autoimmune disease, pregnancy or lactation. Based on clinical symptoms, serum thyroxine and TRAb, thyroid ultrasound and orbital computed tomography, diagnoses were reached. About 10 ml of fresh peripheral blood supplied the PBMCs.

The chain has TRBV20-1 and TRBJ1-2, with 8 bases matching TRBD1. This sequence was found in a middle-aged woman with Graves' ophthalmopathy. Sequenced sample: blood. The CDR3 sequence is CSAEQGDYGYTF. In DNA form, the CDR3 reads TGCAGTGCGGAACAGGGGGACTATGGCTACACCTTC.